The TCR beta chain described here comes from a study of T cells in localized non-small cell lung cancer. This table comes from immunoSEQ multiplex PCR, and its TCRdb copy is limited to in-frame clones, with some not included. There are around 96,000 clones in the sample; just over 90% occur only once, and over 4% lies in the top ten. Trimming took 4 bases from V and 4 from J; bases not matched to a gene: 9. Germline V lookup: CDR1 SGHKS, CDR2 YYEKEE (reference sequence). The CDR3 loop spans 15 amino acids. This TCR came from a woman aged 35 to 69 with stage II squamous cell lung carcinoma. The chain couples TRBV5-5 to TRBJ2-3, with 7 bases matching TRBD2. The sequencing used PBMCs, collected before any cancer treatment. The CDR3 spells CASSVTVAGPDTQYF. Here the CDR3 DNA reads TGTGCCAGCAGCGTGACGGTAGCGGGCCCAGATACGCAGTATTTT.